The clone carrying this T cell receptor beta chain showed up just a few times. This entry belongs to a study of blood T cell repertoires in COVID-19. Study context: The cDNA or gDNA used as material had been derived from T cells, B-cell-depleted T cells, or PBMCs.

This CDR3 has 15 residues. V lost 5 bases, J lost 0 bases, and 12 bases lay in between. Germline V gives CDR1 SGDLS, CDR2 YYNGEE. Authors' analysis steps: Reference gene primer amplification gave nucleated cell count estimates. Data came from immunoSEQ multiplex PCR; TCRdb stores just in-frame clones and leaves some out. That table gives V, J and clone size, and the DNA gave D and trimming. The sample has tens of thousands of clones; 68% are singletons. The material sequenced was peripheral blood. The TCR was taken from a woman in her 70s with acute or convalescent COVID-19. The rearrangement joins TRBV9 to TRBJ2-1; tentatively, D is TRBD2 (7 bases). CDR3 residues: CASSLGGGSYNEQFF. CDR3 nucleotides: TGTGCCAGCAGTCTGGGAGGGGGCTCCTACAATGAGCAGTTCTTC.